This TCR beta chain comes out of a study of T cells in Graves' hyperthyroidism and ophthalmopathy. Study as a whole: Before any treatment, at initial diagnosis, peripheral blood was collected.

Germline V gene data show CDR1 as SGHDN and CDR2 as FVKESK. This CDR3 has 17 residues. Trimming pared 2 bases from V and 2 bases from J, leaving 18 bases between. Concerning this clonotype: Its specificity is unknown.

For ophthalmopathy patients, the Clinical Activity Score was at least 3 and the NOSPECS grade at least 4; duration was under 3 months. Fresh 10 ml peripheral blood yielded PBMCs. General observations from the study: The model identified upcoming ophthalmopathy a median 6.5 months ahead of onset.

Amplification of TCR beta CDR3 regions used RNA as the template. The HTBI set primed first-round TCR CDR3 RT-PCR. One entry per CDR3 protein, called by TCRdb with MiXCR from the multiplex PCR reads. This sample carries hundreds of thousands of distinct CDR3 sequences, more than 20% of them seen once, and the ten largest clones take more than 30%. The chain links TRBV14 to TRBJ2-5; a possible D gene is TRBD1 (5 bases). Sequencing input: blood. The clonotype originates from a man aged 25 to 40 with Graves' ophthalmopathy. The CDR3: CASSQRPPGHPQETQYF. The CDR3, as DNA: TGTGCCAGCAGCCAAAGGCCCCCCGGACACCCACAAGAGACCCAGTACTTC.